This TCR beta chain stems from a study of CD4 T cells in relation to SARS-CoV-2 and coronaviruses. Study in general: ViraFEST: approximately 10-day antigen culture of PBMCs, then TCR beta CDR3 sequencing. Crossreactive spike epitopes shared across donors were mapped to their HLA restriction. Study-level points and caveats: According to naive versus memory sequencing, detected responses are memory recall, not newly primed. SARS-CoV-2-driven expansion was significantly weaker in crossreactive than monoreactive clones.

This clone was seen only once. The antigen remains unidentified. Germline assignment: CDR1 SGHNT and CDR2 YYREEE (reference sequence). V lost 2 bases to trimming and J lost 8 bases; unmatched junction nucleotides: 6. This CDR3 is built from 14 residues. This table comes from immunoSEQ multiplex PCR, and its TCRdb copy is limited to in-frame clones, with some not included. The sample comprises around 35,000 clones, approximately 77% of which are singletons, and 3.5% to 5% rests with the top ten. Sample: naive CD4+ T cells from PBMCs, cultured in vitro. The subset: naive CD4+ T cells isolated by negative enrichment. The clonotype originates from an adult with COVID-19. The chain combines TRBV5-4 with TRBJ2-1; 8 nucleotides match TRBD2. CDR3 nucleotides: TGTGCCAGCAGCTTCGAAGGACTAGCCCATGAGCAGTTCTTC. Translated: CASSFEGLAHEQFF.